These 27 T cell receptor beta chains originate from one sample sequenced in a study of OX40 agonist ivuxolimab in advanced cancers. Here immunoSEQ multiplex PCR was the method, and the copy in TCRdb shows in-frame clones only, minus some. The profile shows about 48,000 clones, about 81% of them singletons. Sequencing used CD4+ or CD8+ T cells sorted from blood, obtained in a trial of the OX40 agonist ivuxolimab. All receptors come from an adult with an advanced solid tumor such as melanoma, head and neck, liver or kidney cancer.

The genes are TRBV7-6 and TRBJ2-7; D call uncertain. V lost 5 bases to trimming and J lost 0 bases, with 14 bases between them. The CDR3 length is 15 residues. Germline V lookup: CDR1 SGHVS, CDR2 FNYEAQ. CDR3 in DNA: TGTGCCAGCAGCCCGAGGCCAACTACCTCCTACGAGCAGTACTTC. Translated, it gives CASSPRPTTSYEQYF. The whole variable domain, remainder taken from reference TRBV7-6 and TRBJ2-7, is GAGVSQSPRYKVTKRGQDVALRCDPISGHVSLYWYRQALGQGPEFLTYFNYEAQQDKSGLPNDRFSAERPEGSISTLTIQRTEQRDSAMYRCASSPRPTTSYEQYFGPGTRLTVT.

This chain links TRBV11-2 with TRBJ2-1; 9 positions agree with TRBD2. Germline-derived CDR1 and CDR2 are SGHAT and FQNNGV. The CDR3 is 15 amino acids. V shed 5 bases and J 9 bases; nucleotides not matched to a gene: 11. The DNA of the CDR3 is TGTGCCAGCAGCCAGACTAGCGGTCCCTGGGGTGAGCAGTTCTTC. Translating it yields CASSQTSGPWGEQFF.

The chain carries TRBV9 and TRBJ2-7, with D tentatively TRBD1 (6 bases). V was pared by 0 bases and J by 0 bases, with 7 bases between. Germline values: CDR1 SGDLS, CDR2 YYNGEE. This CDR3 contains 14 residues. CDR3 in amino acids: CASSVEQGSYEQYF. The DNA of the CDR3 is TGTGCCAGCAGCGTAGAACAGGGCTCCTACGAGCAGTACTTC.

The J gene is TRBJ1-5, the V gene TRBV28, with 7 bases that match TRBD1. The ends lost 7 bases at V and 5 bases at J; junction bases unmatched: 14. The CDR3 consists of 16 residues. Germline V gene lookup returns CDR1 MDHEN and CDR2 SYDVKM. CDR3 nucleotides: TGTGCCAGCAACTCGCCGGGACAGATGACATATCAGCCCCAGCATTTT. The encoded protein is CASNSPGQMTYQPQHF. The complete variable domain, with remaining parts taken from reference TRBV28 and TRBJ1-5, reads DVKVTQSSRYLVKRTGEKVFLECVQDMDHENMFWYRQDPGLGLRLIYFSYDVKMKEKGDIPEGYSVSREKKERFSLILESASTNQTSMYLCASNSPGQMTYQPQHFGDGTRLSIL.

The chain is built from TRBV4-1 and TRBJ1-3; no clear D. Germline V gene sequence: CDR1 MGHRA, CDR2 YSYEKL. The V and J ends lost 1 base and 0 bases respectively, with 7 bases between them. This CDR3 spans 15 amino acids. The chain's CDR3 is CASSQVGSSGNTIYF. The DNA of the CDR3 is TGCGCCAGCAGCCAAGTGGGCTCCTCTGGAAACACCATATATTTT.

The genes are TRBV7-7 and TRBJ2-5; D might be TRBD1 (6 bases). Germline values: CDR1 SSHAT, CDR2 FNYEAQ (reference sequence). The CDR3 spans 15 residues. Trimming stripped 1 base from V and 1 base from J, with 10 bases between. CDR3 in amino acids: CASSLGQAFQETQYF. The CDR3, as DNA: TGTGCCAGCAGCTTAGGACAGGCCTTCCAAGAGACCCAGTACTTC.

This clone was picked up one time. V is TRBV6-1 and J is TRBJ1-2; 12 nucleotides match TRBD1. The CDR3 has 15 residues. Germline V CDR1 and CDR2: MNHNS, SASEGT. After removal of 4 bases from V and 6 bases from J, the junction contained 6 bases not matched to a gene. The CDR3 coding sequence is TGTGCCAGCAGTGTCCGGGACAGGGGGCATCATGGCTACACCTTC. Amino acid sequence: CASSVRDRGHHGYTF.

This chain connects TRBV18 to TRBJ2-7; D may match TRBD1 or TRBD2 (5 bases each). Germline lookup yields CDR1 KGHSH and CDR2 LQKENI. Trimming shortened V by 3 bases and J by 3 bases, and 12 bases separated the two germline ends. The CDR3 runs 14 residues. The CDR3, as DNA: TGTGCCAGCTCACCGGGACGGGGTGACTACGAGCAGTACTTC. It yields the protein CASSPGRGDYEQYF.

The gene calls are TRBV15 and TRBJ2-3, with 9 bases identical to TRBD1. Germline assignment: CDR1 LNHNV and CDR2 YYDKDF (reference sequence). J gave up 3 bases and V 0 bases, and 4 bases lay outside the gene matches. CDR3 length: 16 residues. CDR3 coding DNA: TGTGCCACCAGCAGAGAAGACAGGGGGGGGACAGATACGCAGTATTTT. It yields the protein CATSREDRGGTDTQYF.

The rearrangement uses TRBV5-1 and TRBJ2-7, with 9 positions matching TRBD1. Germline loops: CDR1 SGHRS, CDR2 YFSETQ. V shed 4 bases and J 6 bases; nucleotides not matched to a gene: 5. This CDR3 has 13 residues. CDR3: CASSTGQGSEQYF. CDR3 nucleotide sequence: TGCGCCAGCAGCACTGGACAGGGGAGCGAGCAGTACTTC.

The chain employs TRBV4-1 and TRBJ2-4; perhaps D is TRBD1 or TRBD2 (5 bases each). Deletions cut 7 bases from V and 3 bases from J, with 13 bases between. Per the germline V gene, CDR1 is MGHRA and CDR2 is YSYEKL. The CDR3 consists of 14 residues. CDR3 sequence reads: CASTPTGGKNIQYF. CDR3 in DNA: TGCGCCAGCACTCCCACTGGGGGCAAAAACATTCAGTACTTC.

Only a few counts were recorded for this clone. This CDR3 reads CAWSWGLGGELFF. The CDR3 DNA reads as TGTGCCTGGAGTTGGGGGCTGGGCGGGGAGCTGTTTTTT. The rearrangement uses TRBV30 and TRBJ2-2; D perhaps matches TRBD1 (6 bases). From germline, CDR1 is GTSNPN and CDR2 SVGIG (reference sequence). With 2 bases removed from V and 7 bases from J, the gap between germline ends came to 11 bases. The CDR3 is made up of 13 amino acids.

V is TRBV7-4 and J is TRBJ2-5; D is unresolved. V was shortened by 3 bases and J by 2 bases, with 4 bases between the two germline ends. Germline V gene sequence: CDR1 SGHVT, CDR2 SQSDAQ. This CDR3 is 12 amino acids long. CDR3 sequence reads: CASSLTQETQYF. CDR3 DNA: TGTGCCAGCAGCTTGACACAAGAGACCCAGTACTTC.

V usage is TRBV7-9 and J usage is TRBJ2-3; no reliable D call. Trimming pared 3 bases from V and 10 bases from J, leaving 17 bases between. Germline V gene lookup returns CDR1 SEHNR and CDR2 FQNEAQ (reference sequence). The CDR3 length is 14 residues. The CDR3 DNA is TGTGCCAGCAGCTTGTCCTCCGGTGACGACCCGCAGTATTTT. Translated, it gives CASSLSSGDDPQYF.

The chain has TRBV4-3 and TRBJ2-3; tentatively, D is TRBD1 (5 bases). The CDR3 contains 16 residues. From germline, CDR1 is LGHNA and CDR2 YSLEER. The V end was cut by 0 bases, the J end by 4 bases, with 14 bases between. The CDR3 loop reads CASSQDRQLVPDTQYF. CDR3 nucleotide sequence: TGCGCCAGCAGCCAAGACAGACAGTTAGTTCCAGATACGCAGTATTTT.

The chain joins TRBV7-9 to TRBJ1-2, with D possibly TRBD1 on 5 matching bases. CDR1 and CDR2 (germline): SEHNR, FQNEAQ (reference sequence). Trimming took 3 bases from V and 7 from J, leaving 18 bases between them. This CDR3 comprises 15 residues. As DNA, the CDR3 is TGTGCCAGCAGCTTTACCCAGGGTTCTCTATCTGGCTACACCTTC. Protein sequence: CASSFTQGSLSGYTF.

The chain is built from TRBV7-2 and TRBJ2-3, with 7 bases fitting TRBD2. Germline CDR1 and CDR2: SGHTA and FQGNSA. This CDR3 is built from 14 residues. Losses at the gene ends were 4 bases for V and 2 bases for J; bases not matched to a gene: 3. The CDR3 loop is CASSWGTITDTQYF. CDR3 in DNA: TGTGCCAGCAGCTGGGGGACTATCACAGATACGCAGTATTTT.

The chain is built from TRBV20-1 and TRBJ2-1; D not resolved. The CDR3 has 11 amino acids. V gave up 8 bases and J gave up 0 bases, with 5 bases separating them. Germline CDR1 DFQATT, CDR2 SNEGSKA (reference sequence). CDR3 DNA: TGCAGTAAGGGCTCCTACAATGAGCAGTTCTTC. Protein product: CSKGSYNEQFF.

The chain links TRBV6-5 to TRBJ2-5, with 9 nucleotides matching TRBD2. Germline loops: CDR1 MNHEY, CDR2 SVGAGI. The length of the CDR3 is 14 residues. V lost 6 bases to trimming and J lost 5 bases; unmatched junction nucleotides: 7. CDR3: CASRHVAGDETQYF. The CDR3 DNA follows: TGTGCCAGCAGACACGTAGCGGGAGACGAGACCCAGTACTTC.

The chain uses TRBV30 and TRBJ1-2; D call uncertain. Per germline, CDR1 GTSNPN and CDR2 SVGIG (reference sequence). Trimming stripped 2 bases from V and 6 bases from J, with 13 bases between. The length of the CDR3 is 13 residues. CDR3 DNA sequence: TGTGCCTGGAGTAGTACGGAAGGGAATGGCTACACCTTC. The encoded protein is CAWSSTEGNGYTF.

This chain joins TRBV6-5 and TRBJ1-2; D is possibly TRBD1 (5 bases). The germline V and J ends were trimmed by 2 bases and 8 bases, with 15 bases remaining between them. CDR1 and CDR2 (germline): MNHEY, SVGAGI. The CDR3 consists of 14 residues. The CDR3 DNA reads as TGTGCCAGCAGTTACAATGGGGCGGTGAGGGGCTACACCTTC. It is translated as CASSYNGAVRGYTF.

The chain links TRBV28 to TRBJ1-3; no definite D call. The V gene's germline CDR1 is MDHEN and CDR2 SYDVKM. This CDR3 has 13 residues. V shed 2 bases and J shed 2 bases, with 4 bases lying between them. CDR3 in amino acids: CASSLTAGNTIYF. Here the CDR3 DNA reads TGTGCCAGCAGTTTAACTGCTGGAAACACCATATATTTT.

The chain couples TRBV6-6 to TRBJ2-7; tentative D call: TRBD1 (6 bases). The V gene lost 4 bases and the J gene lost 8 bases, with 15 bases spanning the gap. The germline CDR1 and CDR2 sequences are MNHNY and SVGAGI (reference sequence). The CDR3 totals 13 residues. CDR3 region: CASSSGETVKQYF. The DNA of the CDR3 is TGTGCCAGCAGTTCAGGGGAGACAGTCAAGCAGTACTTC.

The chain uses TRBV5-4 and TRBJ1-6; no reliable D call. The V gene's germline CDR1 is SGHNT and CDR2 YYREEE (reference sequence). Trimming removed 1 base at V and 8 bases at J, with 13 bases between. The CDR3 loop spans 15 amino acids. CDR3 coding DNA: TGTGCCAGCAGCTTGTCGCGATTTGAGGATTCACCCCTCCACTTT. Encoded protein: CASSLSRFEDSPLHF.

The V gene is TRBV28, the J gene TRBJ2-2, with 8 nucleotides matching TRBD1. The length of the CDR3 is 16 residues. After removal of 2 bases from V and 5 bases from J, the junction contained 7 bases not matched to a gene. Per the germline V gene, CDR1 is MDHEN and CDR2 is SYDVKM. CDR3 coding DNA: TGTGCCAGCAGTTTAACGGCAGGGGGCGAAACCGGGGAGCTGTTTTTT. Protein sequence: CASSLTAGGETGELFF.

The chain employs TRBV6-5 and TRBJ1-3, with D possibly being TRBD1 (5 bases). Germline loops: CDR1 MNHEY, CDR2 SVGAGI. This CDR3 comprises 15 residues. V was shortened by 4 bases and J by 0 bases, with 10 bases between the two germline ends. The CDR3 loop is CASSFTGFSGNTIYF. In DNA, the CDR3 is TGTGCCAGCAGTTTCACAGGATTCTCTGGAAACACCATATATTTT.

The V call is TRBV29-1, the J call TRBJ2-1, with D possibly TRBD1 on 6 matching bases. CDR1 and CDR2 from the germline V gene are SQVTM and ANQGSEA. Deletions cut 4 bases from V and 4 bases from J, with 8 bases between. This CDR3 region has 12 residues. The CDR3 region has the DNA TGCAGCGTTGGGACAGATTACAATGAGCAGTTCTTC. This sequence encodes CSVGTDYNEQFF.